The clone carrying this T cell receptor (beta chain) has a handful of counts. The sample comes from a study of patients and donors after allogeneic stem cell transplantation. TCRdb reprocessed the RT-PCR reads via MiXCR and lists one record per CDR3 protein. In the table there are about a million distinct CDR3 sequences, approximately 18% of which are singletons. Germline V gene sequence: CDR1 SGHTA, CDR2 FQGNSA. This CDR3 region has 15 residues. V was cut by 5 bases and J by 4 bases, with 17 bases left in between. The TCR was taken from a human donor who was either an allogeneic HSCT recipient or a stem cell or donor lymphocyte infusion donor (not recorded which). It is not recorded whose cells these are; they may come from a transplant donor. The rearrangement joins TRBV7-2 to TRBJ1-2; TRBD1 might be the D (6 bases). Sequences were obtained from blood, either unsorted or a sorted T cell fraction (not recorded which). The CDR3: CASSPRRGRSYGYTF. The CDR3 DNA follows: TGTGCCAGCAGCCCCCGCAGGGGACGGAGCTATGGCTACACCTTC.